This T cell receptor beta chain derives from a study of blood T cells in healthy people across ages (dated by TCRdb to 2014 to 2015). Looking at the study overall: In model experiments, template switching captured roughly one uniquely barcoded TCR beta cDNA molecule for every two T cells. The donors were divided into four age groups: young (average roughly 15 years), middle-aged (roughly 40), aged (about 60) and long-lived (roughly 86). To avoid experimental bias, donors of different ages were distributed randomly across sequencing lanes. For two donors (one aged 18 to 29 and one aged 80 or older), the study analyzed two additional independent replicas of 1 million unique cDNA reads from the same blood draw. Using deep sequencing normalized with unique cDNA molecular identifiers, the study measured how TCR beta repertoire diversity changes with age.

The approximately 41 donors, aged roughly 6 to 95 years, were systemically healthy Caucasian individuals from Russia. Each donor gave around 9.8 milliliters of peripheral blood, collected into EDTA-treated Vacutainer tubes. Ficoll-Paque density-gradient centrifugation was used to isolate PBMCs, with at least 7 million obtained per sample. Total RNA, at least 6 micrograms per sample, was extracted from PBMCs with Trizol reagent. For every donor, an aliquot of PBMCs went through flow cytometry to measure the percentages of naive CD45RAhigh/CD27high T cells. Details on this clonotype: It has no known antigen specificity. A much larger clone differs by one base, so this may be a read error.

The paper's findings and limits, for the study overall: Compared with the aged group, the long-lived group had more naive CD4+ T cells, fewer expanded clones and increased TCR diversity, a pattern suggesting age selection. There was a strong correlation between observed TCR beta diversity and the percentage of naive T cells measured by flow cytometry. Conclusive comparison of naive and antigen-experienced compartments was prevented by the profiling of bulk unsorted PBMCs. Because donor CMV infection status was unknown, age-related changes in expanded clonotypes were potentially confounded. As age increased, observed TCR beta diversity per million T cells dropped in a roughly linear way, and a significant reduction was already evident by age 40. Estimates of total diversity based on one million sequenced T cells were regarded as lower bounds and as underestimates.

The protocol used for the library was 5' RACE. Sequenced using an Illumina HiSeq 2500. The second PCR ran for roughly 7 to 11 cycles and used a J-beta primer mix along with a sample-barcoded 5' primer. Each TCR beta cDNA molecule received a unique molecular identifier from a template-switch 5' adaptor carrying 12 random nucleotides. Each sample yielded at least 2.5 million CDR3-containing paired-end reads. First-strand cDNA was synthesized from all RNA with the Mint cDNA synthesis kit, primed by a TRBC-specific oligonucleotide. After uracil-DNA glycosylase treatment, a first 18-cycle PCR used universal primers M1SS and BC2_uni_R on all cDNA. Per the authors' processing: For normalization, 1 million high-quality reads, each with a distinct molecular identifier, were randomly selected from each sample. Instead of being binned into consensus sequences, reads with shared molecular identifiers were discarded. MiTCR, set to a Q25 quality threshold and the strictest error-elimination algorithm, was used for CDR3 identification, clonotype clustering and error correction. A nonparametric unseen species model with Euler transformation was used to estimate lower-bound total TCR beta diversity. The public sequencing data were trimmed at Q25 with fastp and processed into clonotypes with MiXCR by TCRdb, which kept only in-frame beta chains. Each CDR3 protein gets just one entry, which takes the most common genes and DNA from the rows behind it. These V and J calls rely on TCRdb rather than the paper's analysis. In all, the sample holds about 1.1 million distinct CDR3 sequences, and around two fifths of those were seen once. Clones ranked in the top ten supply about an eighth of the sample.

The germline V gene gives CDR1 as MGHDK and CDR2 as SYGVNS. The CDR3, cysteine through phenylalanine, is 15 amino acids long. The DNA shown is the 45-base CDR3, in frame from base 1. Sequencing was done on a sample of blood. The TCR comes from a man between 18 and 29 years old in good health. Recombination connected TRBV25-1 to TRBJ2-4, with 8 central nucleotides matching TRBD1. Matching the DNA end better, TRBJ2-7 makes the J call doubtful. The CDR3 here reads CASSEGQASSYEQYF. The DNA is TGTGCCAGCAGTGAGGGACAGGCATCCTCCTACGAGCAGTACTTC.